Listed below are T cell receptor beta chains from one sample, sequenced in a study of blood T cell repertoires in COVID-19. Sequencing was performed with immunoSEQ multiplex PCR; in TCRdb, only in-frame clones are kept and a portion is missing. The sample lists some 250,000 clones; roughly 80% were seen once. The sample comprised peripheral blood. The receptor source for this set is a woman between 18 and 29 years old with acute or convalescent COVID-19. Both conserved end residues are part of each CDR3. Fields, in order: J gene, D gene, V gene, clone size, CDR3 protein, CDR3 DNA. D genes are given only for firm matches. Rows may omit the clone size; those that give it use once, few, many or a size class.

J gene: TRBJ2-1
D gene: TRBD1
V gene: TRBV5-4
clone size: -
CDR3 protein: CASSSGTGVPNEQFF
CDR3 DNA: TGTGCCAGCAGCTCCGGGACAGGGGTGCCCAATGAGCAGTTCTTC

J gene: TRBJ1-3
D gene: -
V gene: TRBV10-3
clone size: -
CDR3 protein: CAISERGGPSGNTIYF
CDR3 DNA: TGTGCCATCAGTGAGAGGGGGGGCCCCTCTGGAAACACCATATATTTT

J gene: TRBJ2-7
D gene: TRBD1
V gene: TRBV12-5
clone size: -
CDR3 protein: CASVMTGGEYEQYF
CDR3 DNA: TGTGCTAGTGTCATGACAGGGGGAGAGTACGAGCAGTACTTC

J gene: TRBJ2-1
D gene: -
V gene: TRBV29-1
clone size: -
CDR3 protein: CSVETASASSYNEQFF
CDR3 DNA: TGCAGCGTTGAGACAGCGTCCGCCAGCTCCTACAATGAGCAGTTCTTC

J gene: TRBJ1-2
D gene: TRBD1
V gene: TRBV25-1
clone size: -
CDR3 protein: CASSRGARRGPWDYGYTF
CDR3 DNA: TGTGCCAGCAGTCGGGGAGCCCGGAGGGGGCCATGGGACTATGGCTACACCTTC

J gene: TRBJ2-7
D gene: TRBD2
V gene: TRBV2
clone size: -
CDR3 protein: CASRLAGSSYEQYF
CDR3 DNA: TGTGCCAGCAGGCTAGCGGGATCCTCCTACGAGCAGTACTTC

J gene: TRBJ1-2
D gene: TRBD1
V gene: TRBV6-4
clone size: few
CDR3 protein: CASSRQGNYGYTF
CDR3 DNA: TGTGCCAGCAGTCGACAGGGCAACTATGGCTACACCTTC

J gene: TRBJ1-1
D gene: -
V gene: TRBV7-6
clone size: -
CDR3 protein: CASSPGHPNTEAFF
CDR3 DNA: TGTGCCAGCAGCCCCGGACATCCGAACACTGAAGCTTTCTTT

J gene: TRBJ1-6
D gene: -
V gene: TRBV11-2
clone size: -
CDR3 protein: CASSLEGRNNSPLHF
CDR3 DNA: TGTGCCAGCAGCCTAGAGGGGAGAAATAATTCACCCCTCCACTTT

J gene: TRBJ2-7
D gene: -
V gene: TRBV24-1
clone size: -
CDR3 protein: CATSDLRHFGYEQYF
CDR3 DNA: TGTGCCACCAGTGATCTGCGACATTTCGGCTACGAGCAGTACTTC

J gene: TRBJ1-1
D gene: -
V gene: TRBV7-2
clone size: few
CDR3 protein: CASSLAGVMNTEAFF
CDR3 DNA: TGTGCCAGCAGCTTAGCAGGAGTCATGAACACTGAAGCTTTCTTT

J gene: TRBJ1-5
D gene: -
V gene: TRBV9
clone size: -
CDR3 protein: CASSVDPRWEADSNQPQHF
CDR3 DNA: TGTGCCAGCAGCGTAGATCCACGCTGGGAGGCAGATAGCAATCAGCCCCAGCATTTT

J gene: TRBJ2-7
D gene: -
V gene: TRBV13
clone size: -
CDR3 protein: CASSPNFSYEQYF
CDR3 DNA: TGTGCCAGCAGCCCAAACTTCTCCTACGAGCAGTACTTC

J gene: TRBJ2-4
D gene: -
V gene: TRBV3-1/TRBV3-2
clone size: -
CDR3 protein: CASSQTGTRKNIQYF
CDR3 DNA: TGTGCCAGCAGCCAGACCGGGACACGAAAAAACATTCAGTACTTC

J gene: TRBJ1-4
D gene: TRBD1
V gene: TRBV30
clone size: -
CDR3 protein: CACIPGQLSTNEKLFF
CDR3 DNA: TGTGCCTGCATTCCGGGACAGCTTTCAACTAATGAAAAACTGTTTTTT

J gene: TRBJ1-1
D gene: -
V gene: TRBV2
clone size: few
CDR3 protein: CASGAAFMNTEAFF
CDR3 DNA: TGTGCCAGCGGGGCAGCATTCATGAACACTGAAGCTTTCTTT

J gene: TRBJ2-7
D gene: TRBD2
V gene: TRBV28
clone size: once
CDR3 protein: CASSTQITSGRRLSYEQYF
CDR3 DNA: TGTGCCAGCAGTACACAAATAACTAGCGGGAGACGGTTGTCCTACGAGCAGTACTTC

J gene: TRBJ2-1
D gene: -
V gene: TRBV19
clone size: -
CDR3 protein: CASIATGSSYNEQFF
CDR3 DNA: TGTGCCAGTATCGCGACAGGCTCTTCCTACAATGAGCAGTTCTTC

J gene: TRBJ2-7
D gene: TRBD2
V gene: TRBV27
clone size: -
CDR3 protein: CASSPGTSGFVSYEQYF
CDR3 DNA: TGTGCCAGCAGTCCTGGGACTAGCGGGTTCGTCTCCTACGAGCAGTACTTC

J gene: TRBJ1-5
D gene: TRBD1
V gene: TRBV5-1
clone size: -
CDR3 protein: CASSLGPSFGTGDNQPQHF
CDR3 DNA: TGCGCCAGCAGCTTGGGGCCCTCGTTCGGGACAGGAGACAATCAGCCCCAGCATTTT

J gene: TRBJ2-1
D gene: TRBD2
V gene: TRBV7-8
clone size: -
CDR3 protein: CASSLTPSGSREQFF
CDR3 DNA: TGTGCCAGCAGCTTGACGCCTAGCGGGAGCCGTGAGCAGTTCTTC

J gene: TRBJ1-1
D gene: -
V gene: TRBV11-2
clone size: -
CDR3 protein: CASSLDGKSTEAFF
CDR3 DNA: TGTGCCAGCAGCTTAGATGGTAAGAGCACTGAAGCTTTCTTT

J gene: TRBJ1-2
D gene: TRBD1
V gene: TRBV5-4
clone size: few
CDR3 protein: CASSLGQGGYTF
CDR3 DNA: TGTGCCAGCAGCTTGGGACAGGGTGGCTACACCTTC

J gene: TRBJ2-1
D gene: TRBD2
V gene: TRBV5-4
clone size: -
CDR3 protein: CASSLALGLAAYNEQFF
CDR3 DNA: TGTGCCAGCAGCTTGGCCTTAGGACTAGCGGCCTACAATGAGCAGTTCTTC

J gene: TRBJ2-1
D gene: -
V gene: TRBV9
clone size: -
CDR3 protein: CASSVFPGVGNEQFF
CDR3 DNA: TGTGCCAGCAGCGTCTTTCCGGGAGTTGGCAATGAGCAGTTCTTC

J gene: TRBJ2-7
D gene: TRBD1
V gene: TRBV5-6
clone size: few
CDR3 protein: CASSPIGTGGYEQYF
CDR3 DNA: TGTGCCAGCAGCCCCATCGGGACAGGGGGCTACGAGCAGTACTTC

J gene: TRBJ1-5
D gene: -
V gene: TRBV9
clone size: -
CDR3 protein: CARGGNQPQHF
CDR3 DNA: TGTGCCAGGGGAGGGAATCAGCCCCAGCATTTT

J gene: TRBJ1-2
D gene: -
V gene: TRBV10-3
clone size: -
CDR3 protein: CAISEFGDGYTF
CDR3 DNA: TGTGCCATCAGTGAGTTCGGGGATGGCTACACCTTC

J gene: TRBJ1-1
D gene: -
V gene: TRBV28
clone size: -
CDR3 protein: CASSFAVYFTEAFF
CDR3 DNA: TGTGCCAGCAGTTTCGCGGTCTATTTCACTGAAGCTTTCTTT

J gene: TRBJ1-1
D gene: -
V gene: TRBV6-2/TRBV6-3
clone size: -
CDR3 protein: CASSYSNQREAFF
CDR3 DNA: TGTGCCAGCAGTTACTCGAATCAGCGTGAAGCTTTCTTT

J gene: TRBJ1-1
D gene: -
V gene: TRBV28
clone size: -
CDR3 protein: CASRPLTVNTEAFF
CDR3 DNA: TGTGCCAGCAGGCCCCTGACAGTGAACACTGAAGCTTTCTTT

J gene: TRBJ1-6
D gene: -
V gene: TRBV18
clone size: -
CDR3 protein: CASSPRHEYNSPLHF
CDR3 DNA: TGTGCCAGCTCACCCCGACACGAGTATAATTCACCCCTCCACTTT

J gene: TRBJ1-6
D gene: -
V gene: TRBV6-5
clone size: -
CDR3 protein: CASSYHIGTYNSPLHF
CDR3 DNA: TGTGCCAGCAGTTACCACATCGGGACTTACAATTCACCCCTCCACTTT

J gene: TRBJ2-7
D gene: TRBD2
V gene: TRBV5-6
clone size: once
CDR3 protein: CASSSGTWPISYEQYF
CDR3 DNA: TGTGCCAGCAGCAGCGGGACGTGGCCCATTTCCTACGAGCAGTACTTC

J gene: TRBJ2-4
D gene: -
V gene: TRBV11-3
clone size: -
CDR3 protein: CASSLAESNIQYF
CDR3 DNA: TGTGCCAGCAGCTTAGCCGAGTCTAACATTCAGTACTTC

J gene: TRBJ2-5
D gene: -
V gene: TRBV14
clone size: -
CDR3 protein: CASSPQGLFLETQYF
CDR3 DNA: TGTGCCAGCAGCCCACAGGGACTATTTTTGGAGACCCAGTACTTC

J gene: TRBJ2-1
D gene: TRBD1
V gene: TRBV29-1
clone size: -
CDR3 protein: CSVAKGARGLSDEQFF
CDR3 DNA: TGCAGCGTTGCAAAGGGGGCCAGGGGGCTGTCCGATGAGCAGTTCTTC

J gene: TRBJ2-7
D gene: TRBD2
V gene: TRBV18
clone size: -
CDR3 protein: CASSVNAGTSGIRIHEQYF
CDR3 DNA: TGTGCCAGCTCAGTAAATGCCGGGACTAGCGGGATTAGAATCCACGAGCAGTACTTC

J gene: TRBJ2-1
D gene: TRBD2
V gene: TRBV2
clone size: -
CDR3 protein: CASLQRSGTINEQFF
CDR3 DNA: TGTGCCAGCCTCCAAAGGAGCGGGACCATCAATGAGCAGTTCTTC

J gene: TRBJ1-5
D gene: -
V gene: TRBV4-1
clone size: -
CDR3 protein: CASSQSVSSNQPQHF
CDR3 DNA: TGCGCCAGCAGCCAATCCGTATCTAGCAATCAGCCCCAGCATTTT

J gene: TRBJ2-7
D gene: TRBD1
V gene: TRBV3-1/TRBV3-2
clone size: -
CDR3 protein: CASSRRQGAGYEQYF
CDR3 DNA: TGTGCCAGCAGCCGTAGACAGGGAGCAGGATACGAGCAGTACTTC

J gene: TRBJ1-1
D gene: TRBD1
V gene: TRBV6-2/TRBV6-3
clone size: few
CDR3 protein: CASSDRQGGTEAFF
CDR3 DNA: TGTGCCAGCAGTGACCGACAGGGTGGGACTGAAGCTTTCTTT

J gene: TRBJ2-7
D gene: -
V gene: TRBV27
clone size: -
CDR3 protein: CASSPDGGGVYEQYF
CDR3 DNA: TGTGCCAGCAGTCCCGATGGAGGAGGGGTCTACGAGCAGTACTTC